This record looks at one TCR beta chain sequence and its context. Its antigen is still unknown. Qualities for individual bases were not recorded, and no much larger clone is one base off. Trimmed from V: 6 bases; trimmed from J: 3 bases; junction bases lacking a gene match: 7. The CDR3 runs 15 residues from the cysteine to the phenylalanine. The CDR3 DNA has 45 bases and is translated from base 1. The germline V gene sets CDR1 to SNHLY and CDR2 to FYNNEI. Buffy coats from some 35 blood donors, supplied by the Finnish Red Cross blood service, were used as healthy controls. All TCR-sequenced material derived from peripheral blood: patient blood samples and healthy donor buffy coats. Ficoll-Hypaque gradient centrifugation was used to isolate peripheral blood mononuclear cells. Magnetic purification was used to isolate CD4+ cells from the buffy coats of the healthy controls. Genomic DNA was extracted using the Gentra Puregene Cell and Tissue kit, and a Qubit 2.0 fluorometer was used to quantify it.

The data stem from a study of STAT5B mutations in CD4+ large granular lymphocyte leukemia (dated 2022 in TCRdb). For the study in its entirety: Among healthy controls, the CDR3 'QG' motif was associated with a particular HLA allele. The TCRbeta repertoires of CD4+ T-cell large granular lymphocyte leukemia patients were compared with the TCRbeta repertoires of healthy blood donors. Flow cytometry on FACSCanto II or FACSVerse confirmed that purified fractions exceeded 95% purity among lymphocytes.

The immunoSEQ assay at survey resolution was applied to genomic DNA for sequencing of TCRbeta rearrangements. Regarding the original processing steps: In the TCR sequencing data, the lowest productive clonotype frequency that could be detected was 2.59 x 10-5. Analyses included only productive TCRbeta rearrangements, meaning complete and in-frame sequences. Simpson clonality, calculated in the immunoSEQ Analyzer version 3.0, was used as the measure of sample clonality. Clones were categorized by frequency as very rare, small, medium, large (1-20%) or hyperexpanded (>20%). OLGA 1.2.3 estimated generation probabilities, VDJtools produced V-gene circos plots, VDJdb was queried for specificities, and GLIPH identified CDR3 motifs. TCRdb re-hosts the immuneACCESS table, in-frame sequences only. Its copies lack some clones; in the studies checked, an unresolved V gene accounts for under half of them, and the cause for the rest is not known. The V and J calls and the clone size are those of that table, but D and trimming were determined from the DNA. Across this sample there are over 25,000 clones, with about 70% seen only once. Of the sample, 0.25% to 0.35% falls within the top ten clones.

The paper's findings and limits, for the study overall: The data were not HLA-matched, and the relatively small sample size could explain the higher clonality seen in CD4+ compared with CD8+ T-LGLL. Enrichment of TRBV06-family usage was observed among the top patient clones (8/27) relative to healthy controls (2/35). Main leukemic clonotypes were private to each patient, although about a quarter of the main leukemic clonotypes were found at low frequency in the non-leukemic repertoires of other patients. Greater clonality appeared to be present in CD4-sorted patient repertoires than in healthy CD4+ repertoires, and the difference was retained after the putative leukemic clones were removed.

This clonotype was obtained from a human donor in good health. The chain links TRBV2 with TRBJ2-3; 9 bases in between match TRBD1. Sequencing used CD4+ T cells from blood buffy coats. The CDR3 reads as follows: CASRADRGGTDTQYF. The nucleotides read TGTGCCAGCAGGGCGGACAGGGGAGGGACAGATACGCAGTATTTT.